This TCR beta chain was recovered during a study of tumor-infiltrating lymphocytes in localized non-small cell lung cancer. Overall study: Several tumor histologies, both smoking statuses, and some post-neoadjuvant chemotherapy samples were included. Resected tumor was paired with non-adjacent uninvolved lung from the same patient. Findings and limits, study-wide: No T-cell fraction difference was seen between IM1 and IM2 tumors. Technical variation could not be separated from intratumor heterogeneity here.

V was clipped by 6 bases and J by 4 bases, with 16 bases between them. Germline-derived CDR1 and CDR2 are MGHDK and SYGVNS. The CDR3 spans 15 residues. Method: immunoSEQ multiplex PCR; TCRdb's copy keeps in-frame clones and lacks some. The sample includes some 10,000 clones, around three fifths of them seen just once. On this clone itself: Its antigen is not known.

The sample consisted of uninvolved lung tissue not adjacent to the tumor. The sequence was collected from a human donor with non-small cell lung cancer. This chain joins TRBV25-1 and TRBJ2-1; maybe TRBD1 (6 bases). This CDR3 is CASSQPQGLYNEQFF. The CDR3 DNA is TGTGCCAGCAGCCAGCCCCAGGGGTTATACAATGAGCAGTTCTTC.